This TCR beta chain came from a study of early T cells in non-severe SARS-CoV-2 infection. Whole-study results and caveats: A preference for anti-spike CD8 responses marked VDJdb matching, which missed private and CD4 specificities.

Separate cDNA molecules each had unique molecular identifiers attached to them. TCRdb redid the calling of the 5' RACE reads with MiXCR, one entry per CDR3 protein. The sample consists of roughly 64,000 distinct CDR3 sequences, around 11% of them appearing once. About this clonotype itself: Its target is unknown.

V shed 1 base and J shed 8 bases, with 9 bases lying between them. Per the germline V gene, CDR1 is SGHVS and CDR2 is FNYEAQ. This CDR3 has 13 residues. The chain carries TRBV7-6 and TRBJ2-1, with TRBD2 as a possible D gene (5 bases). The source material was whole blood, sampled at baseline. The receptor was derived from an adult who was a healthcare worker with PCR-confirmed SARS-CoV-2 infection or an uninfected control (not recorded which). CDR3 in DNA: TGTGCCAGCAGCTTAGGTCGTAGCGATGAGCAGTTCTTC. Its protein is CASSLGRSDEQFF.